One and the same sample provided the 22 T cell receptor beta chains below, sequenced in a study of PD-L1 blockade in urothelial cancer (dated by TCRdb to the late 2010s). Libraries were made using the immunoSEQ multiplex PCR assay. TCRdb provides this immuneACCESS table in a form limited to in-frame rearrangements. Some clones are lacking; in checked studies, under half of them reflect an unresolved V gene, and why the rest are absent is not known. This sample lists roughly 95,000 clones; 87% were detected once. Approximately 2% of the sample is in the top ten clones. Interpreted using the paper, the time point label stands for: pretreatment peripheral blood. This sample comprised PBMCs, obtained around atezolizumab (anti-PD-L1) treatment. The receptors derive from a man aged 55-75 years with urothelial cancer.

V usage is TRBV6-5 and J usage is TRBJ2-1; the D gene is possibly TRBD2 (6 bases). V was shortened by 2 bases and J by 6 bases, with 14 bases between the two germline ends. The germline CDR1 and CDR2 sequences are MNHEY and SVGAGI. The CDR3 has 15 amino acids. The CDR3 is CASSYAGLGGNEQFF. CDR3 in DNA: TGTGCCAGCAGTTACGCAGGACTGGGGGGCAATGAGCAGTTCTTC.

The chain is built from TRBV5-1 and TRBJ1-1, with a weak D call TRBD1 (5 bases). The germline CDR1 and CDR2 sequences are SGHRS and YFSETQ. The CDR3 has 14 residues. Trimming removed 0 bases from V and 4 bases from J, with 10 bases in between. The chain's CDR3 is CASSLDGDSTEAFF. The DNA of the CDR3 is TGCGCCAGCAGCTTGGACGGGGACTCCACTGAAGCTTTCTTT.

The V call is TRBV6-5, the J call TRBJ1-2; D possibly corresponds to TRBD1 (5 bases). V was clipped by 6 bases and J by 12 bases, with 14 bases between them. CDR3 length equals 11 residues. Per germline, CDR1 MNHEY and CDR2 SVGAGI. The CDR3 sequence is CASRDVGQHTF. The CDR3 nucleotides are TGTGCCAGCAGAGACGTGGGGCAGCACACCTTC.

The rearrangement uses TRBV7-2 and TRBJ2-7, with 8 positions matching TRBD1. J was trimmed by 3 bases and V by 2 bases; bases with no gene match: 3. Germline V CDR1 and CDR2: SGHTA, FQGNSA. The length of the CDR3 is 14 residues. The CDR3, as DNA: TGTGCCAGCAGCTTAACGACAGGGGTCTACGAGCAGTACTTC. It codes for CASSLTTGVYEQYF.

The gene calls are TRBV6-6 and TRBJ2-2; no reliable D call. Trimming stripped 4 bases from V and 7 bases from J, with 10 bases between. The CDR3 loop spans 13 amino acids. In germline, CDR1 is MNHNY, CDR2 SVGAGI (reference sequence). As DNA, the CDR3 is TGTGCCAGCAGTTCCTCTGGCCTCGGGGAGCTGTTTTTT. Protein sequence: CASSSSGLGELFF.

The chain is built from TRBV2 and TRBJ1-4; 7 positions agree with TRBD1. There are 13 residues in the CDR3. Germline CDR1 is SNHLY and CDR2 is FYNNEI. The J segment lost 4 bases and the V segment lost 7 bases, leaving 3 bases of the junction unmatched. CDR3 coding DNA: TGTGCCAGCATCAGGGACAGTAATGAAAAACTGTTTTTT. It codes for CASIRDSNEKLFF.

Only a few counts were recorded for this clone. The chain recombines TRBV7-2 with TRBJ2-5, with 14 bases lining up with TRBD2. Trimming at V came to 5 bases and at J to 6 bases, leaving 8 bases not matched to a gene. Germline loops: CDR1 SGHTA, CDR2 FQGNSA. The CDR3 has 16 residues. In DNA form, the CDR3 reads TGTGCCAGCAGCACCCGACTAGCGGGGGGGCCTCAGACCCAGTACTTC. Translated, it gives CASSTRLAGGPQTQYF.

This chain links TRBV6-6 with TRBJ1-1, with a weak D call TRBD1 (6 bases). The V gene's germline CDR1 is MNHNY and CDR2 SVGAGI (reference sequence). With 6 bases removed from V and 6 bases from J, the gap between germline ends came to 11 bases. The CDR3 extends over 12 amino acids. CDR3 protein: CASSLQGPEAFF. CDR3 nucleotide sequence: TGTGCCAGCAGCCTACAGGGCCCTGAAGCTTTCTTT.

This clone has a handful of counts. This chain connects TRBV27 to TRBJ2-1; 13 bases agree with TRBD2. In germline, CDR1 is MNHEY, CDR2 SMNVEV (reference sequence). V was pared by 7 bases and J by 9 bases, with 6 bases of the junction left unmatched. The CDR3 is 14 residues long. The CDR3 DNA reads TGTGCCAGCACGGGACTAGCGGGAAGGAGTGAGCAGTTCTTC. The encoded protein is CASTGLAGRSEQFF.

V and J are TRBV6-1 and TRBJ2-1; 12 bases match TRBD2. This CDR3 has 15 amino acids. V gave up 5 bases and J gave up 6 bases; unmatched junction bases: 5. Germline CDR1 MNHNS, CDR2 SASEGT. CDR3 protein: CASSSLAGGGNEQFF. The CDR3 nucleotides read TGTGCCAGCAGTTCCCTAGCGGGAGGGGGCAATGAGCAGTTCTTC.

The chain links TRBV7-8 to TRBJ2-7; tentative D call: TRBD2 (6 bases). The V and J ends lost 1 base and 2 bases respectively, with 9 bases between them. Per the germline V gene, CDR1 is SGHVS and CDR2 is FQNEAQ. This CDR3 has 14 residues. As DNA, the CDR3 is TGTGCCAGCAGCTTAGAGGGAGGTACCTACGAGCAGTACTTC. Translation: CASSLEGGTYEQYF. Based on the CDR3 plus reference TRBV7-8 and TRBJ2-7, the full variable domain is GAGVSQSPRYKVAKRGQDVALRCDPISGHVSLFWYQQALGQGPEFLTYFQNEAQLDKSGLPSDRFFAERPEGSVSTLKIQRTQQEDSAVYLCASSLEGGTYEQYFGPGTRLTVT.

The V and J genes are TRBV5-6 and TRBJ1-1, with D tentatively TRBD1 (6 bases). CDR1 and CDR2 (germline): SGHDT, YYEEEE. V lost 2 bases, J lost 7 bases, and 24 bases lay in between. The CDR3 totals 17 residues. The CDR3 DNA is TGTGCCAGCAGCTTTAAGCCGAGGGGGGGCCGAATGCTTGAAGCTTTCTTT. Residues: CASSFKPRGGRMLEAFF. Full variable domain (missing parts from reference TRBV5-6 and TRBJ1-1): DAGVTQSPTHLIKTRGQQVTLRCSPKSGHDTVSWYQQALGQGPQFIFQYYEEEERQRGNFPDRFSGHQFPNYSSELNVNALLLGDSALYLCASSFKPRGGRMLEAFFGQGTRLTVV.

The chain combines TRBV9 with TRBJ1-2; D is unresolved. CDR1 is SGDLS and CDR2 is YYNGEE in the germline V gene. Trimming stripped 0 bases from V and 1 base from J, with 19 bases between. This CDR3 region has 18 residues. CDR3 sequence reads: CASSVGPLSGVINYGYTF. In nucleotides, the CDR3 is TGTGCCAGCAGCGTAGGCCCCCTTTCCGGGGTAATTAACTATGGCTACACCTTC. The whole variable domain, filled in from reference TRBV9 and TRBJ1-2, reads DSGVTQTPKHLITATGQRVTLRCSPRSGDLSVYWYQQSLDQGLQFLIQYYNGEERAKGNILERFSAQQFPDLHSELNLSSLELGDSALYFCASSVGPLSGVINYGYTFGSGTRLTVV.

The chain uses TRBV7-6 and TRBJ2-5; TRBD1 agrees at 7 bases. The CDR3 covers 13 residues. Losses at the gene ends were 5 bases for V and 2 bases for J; bases not matched to a gene: 2. Germline V gene sequence: CDR1 SGHVS, CDR2 FNYEAQ. The CDR3 sequence is CASSLGQQETQYF. The CDR3 DNA follows: TGTGCCAGCAGCCTGGGACAGCAAGAGACCCAGTACTTC.

The chain recombines TRBV7-9 with TRBJ1-5; no firm D call. V lost 4 bases to trimming and J lost 4 bases, with 8 bases between them. From germline, CDR1 is SEHNR and CDR2 FQNEAQ (reference sequence). The CDR3 contains 13 residues. The CDR3 DNA reads TGTGCCAGCAGCTCAGACGGGAATCAGCCCCAGCATTTT. It translates to CASSSDGNQPQHF.

This sequence joins TRBV28 and TRBJ2-2; a weak D match, TRBD2 (6 bases). This CDR3 spans 18 amino acids. The germline V gene encodes CDR1 MDHEN and CDR2 SYDVKM. Trimming left V 0 bases short and J 0 bases short, with 14 bases between. The CDR3 DNA reads TGTGCCAGCAGTTTATGGCCGGCAGGAGGGTCGAACACCGGGGAGCTGTTTTTT. The encoded protein is CASSLWPAGGSNTGELFF. The complete variable domain, with remaining parts taken from reference TRBV28 and TRBJ2-2, reads DVKVTQSSRYLVKRTGEKVFLECVQDMDHENMFWYRQDPGLGLRLIYFSYDVKMKEKGDIPEGYSVSREKKERFSLILESASTNQTSMYLCASSLWPAGGSNTGELFFGEGSRLTVL.

The chain is built from TRBV5-1 and TRBJ1-1; no firm D call. The germline V gene encodes CDR1 SGHRS and CDR2 YFSETQ. V lost 2 bases to trimming and J lost 11 bases, with 13 bases between them. The CDR3 has 12 residues. The CDR3 sequence: CASSFGDRVAFF. The CDR3 DNA reads as TGCGCCAGCAGCTTCGGGGATAGGGTGGCTTTCTTT. The entire variable domain, with the rest obtained from reference TRBV5-1 and TRBJ1-1, is as follows: KAGVTQTPRYLIKTRGQQVTLSCSPISGHRSVSWYQQTPGQGLQFLFEYFSETQRNKGNFPGRFSGRQFSNSRSEMNVSTLELGDSALYLCASSFGDRVAFFGQGTRLTVV.

The J gene is TRBJ2-7, the V gene TRBV2; 7 bases align to TRBD1. Unmatched junction bases numbered 2, after V lost 2 bases and J lost 4 bases. This CDR3 is 13 amino acids long. Germline loops: CDR1 SNHLY, CDR2 FYNNEI. CDR3 amino acids: CASSERDRYEQYF. The CDR3 DNA reads TGTGCCAGCAGTGAAAGGGACAGATACGAGCAGTACTTC.

The chain uses TRBV15 and TRBJ2-7, with D possibly matching TRBD2 (5 bases). Germline V gene data show CDR1 as LNHNV and CDR2 as YYDKDF (reference sequence). This CDR3 spans 16 amino acids. Trimming took off 1 base at V and 6 bases at J, with 19 bases between the two ends. Written as DNA, the CDR3 is TGTGCCACCAGCAGAGTACAACTAGAGACACCATCCGAGCAGTACTTC. This encodes CATSRVQLETPSEQYF.

The V gene is TRBV18, the J gene TRBJ2-3, with 9 bases that match TRBD1. From germline, CDR1 is KGHSH and CDR2 LQKENI. The CDR3 length is 17 residues. The junction had 9 bases not matched to a gene; V was cut back by 2 bases and J by 3 bases. For the CDR3, the DNA is TGTGCCAGCTCACCATTCGCACAGGGGGCAACGACAGATACGCAGTATTTT. As protein: CASSPFAQGATTDTQYF.

The chain has TRBV10-1 and TRBJ2-7; tentative D call: TRBD2 (6 bases). V was pared by 1 base and J by 3 bases, with 16 bases between. The CDR3 runs to 16 residues. Germline V gene sequence: CDR1 WNHNN, CDR2 SYGVQD (reference sequence). The CDR3 reads CASSEFGAGSGYEQYF. Here the CDR3 DNA reads TGCGCCAGCAGTGAGTTCGGGGCGGGGTCGGGCTACGAGCAGTACTTC.

As DNA, the CDR3 is TGTGCCAGCAGAATTCAGGGTAACACTGAAGCTTTCTTT. It translates to CASRIQGNTEAFF. The V and J genes are TRBV2 and TRBJ1-1, with a possible D match to TRBD1 (5 bases). The CDR3 contains 13 residues. V lost 6 bases, J lost 2 bases, and 10 bases lay in between. Germline CDR1 reads SNHLY; CDR2 reads FYNNEI.